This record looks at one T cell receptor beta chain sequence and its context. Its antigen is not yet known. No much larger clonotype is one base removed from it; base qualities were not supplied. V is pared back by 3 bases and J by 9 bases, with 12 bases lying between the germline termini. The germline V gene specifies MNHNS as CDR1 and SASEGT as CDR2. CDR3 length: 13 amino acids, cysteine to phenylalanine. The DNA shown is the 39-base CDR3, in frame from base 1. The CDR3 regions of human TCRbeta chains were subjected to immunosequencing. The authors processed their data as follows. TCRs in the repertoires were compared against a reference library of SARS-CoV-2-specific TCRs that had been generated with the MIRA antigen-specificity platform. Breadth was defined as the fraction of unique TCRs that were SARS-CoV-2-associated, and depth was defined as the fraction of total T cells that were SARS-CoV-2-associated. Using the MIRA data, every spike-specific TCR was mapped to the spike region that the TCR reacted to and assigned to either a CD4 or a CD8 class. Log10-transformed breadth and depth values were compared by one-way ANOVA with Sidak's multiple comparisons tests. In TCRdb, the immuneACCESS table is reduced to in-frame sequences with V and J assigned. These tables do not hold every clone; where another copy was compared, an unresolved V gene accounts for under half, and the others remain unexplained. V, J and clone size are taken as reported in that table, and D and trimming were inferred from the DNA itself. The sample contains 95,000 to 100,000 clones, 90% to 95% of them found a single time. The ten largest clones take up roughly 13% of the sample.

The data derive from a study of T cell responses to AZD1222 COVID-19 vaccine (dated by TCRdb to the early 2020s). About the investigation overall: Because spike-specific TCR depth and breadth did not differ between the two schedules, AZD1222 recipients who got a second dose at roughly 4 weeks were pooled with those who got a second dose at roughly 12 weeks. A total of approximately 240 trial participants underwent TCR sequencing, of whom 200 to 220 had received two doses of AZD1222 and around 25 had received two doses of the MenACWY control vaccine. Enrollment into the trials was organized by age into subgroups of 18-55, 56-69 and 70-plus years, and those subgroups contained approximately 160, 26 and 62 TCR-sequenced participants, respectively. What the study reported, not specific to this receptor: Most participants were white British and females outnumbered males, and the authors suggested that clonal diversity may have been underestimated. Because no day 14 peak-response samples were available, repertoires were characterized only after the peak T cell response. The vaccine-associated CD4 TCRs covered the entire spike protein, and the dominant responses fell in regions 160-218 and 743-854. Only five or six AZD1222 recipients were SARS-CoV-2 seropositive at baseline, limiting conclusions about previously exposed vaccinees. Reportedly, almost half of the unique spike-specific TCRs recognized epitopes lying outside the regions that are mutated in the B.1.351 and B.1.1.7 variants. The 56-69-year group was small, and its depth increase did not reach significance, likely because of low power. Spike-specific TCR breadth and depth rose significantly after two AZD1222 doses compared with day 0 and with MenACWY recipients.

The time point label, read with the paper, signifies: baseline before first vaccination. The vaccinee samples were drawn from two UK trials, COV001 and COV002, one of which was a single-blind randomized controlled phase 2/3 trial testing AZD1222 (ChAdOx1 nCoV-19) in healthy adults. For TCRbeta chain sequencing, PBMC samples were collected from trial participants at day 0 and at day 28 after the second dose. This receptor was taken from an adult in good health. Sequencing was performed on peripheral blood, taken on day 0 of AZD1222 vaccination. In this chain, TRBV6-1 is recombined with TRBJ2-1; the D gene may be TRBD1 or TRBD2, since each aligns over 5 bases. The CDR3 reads CASSEIGDGEQFF. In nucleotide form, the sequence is TGTGCCAGCAGTGAGATAGGGGACGGTGAGCAGTTCTTC.